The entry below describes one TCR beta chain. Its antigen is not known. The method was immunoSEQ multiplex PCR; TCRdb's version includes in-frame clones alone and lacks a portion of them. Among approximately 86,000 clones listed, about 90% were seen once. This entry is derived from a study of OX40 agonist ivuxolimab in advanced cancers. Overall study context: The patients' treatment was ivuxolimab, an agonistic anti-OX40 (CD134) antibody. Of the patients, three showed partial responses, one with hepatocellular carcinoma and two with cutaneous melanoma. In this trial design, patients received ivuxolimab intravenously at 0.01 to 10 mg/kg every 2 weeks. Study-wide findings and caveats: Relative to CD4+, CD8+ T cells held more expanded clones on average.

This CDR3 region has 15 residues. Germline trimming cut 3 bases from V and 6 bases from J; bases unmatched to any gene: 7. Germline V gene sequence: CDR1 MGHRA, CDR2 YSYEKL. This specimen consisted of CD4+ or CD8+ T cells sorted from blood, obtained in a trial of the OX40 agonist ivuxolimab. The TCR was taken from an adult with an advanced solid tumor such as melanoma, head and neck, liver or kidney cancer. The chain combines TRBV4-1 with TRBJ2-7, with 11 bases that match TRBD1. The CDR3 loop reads CASSHGTGGFFEQYF. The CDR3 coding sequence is TGCGCCAGCAGCCACGGGACAGGGGGGTTTTTCGAGCAGTACTTC.